Listed below are T cell receptor beta chains from one sample, sequenced in a study of synovial regulatory T cells in juvenile arthritis. Method: immunoSEQ multiplex PCR; TCRdb's copy keeps in-frame clones and lacks some. Its table records 9,500 to 10,000 clones. Sequenced: Treg cells from blood. These receptors came from a donor aged 2-30 years with juvenile idiopathic arthritis. Both conserved end residues are part of each CDR3. Only some rows state a clone size, as once, few, many or a class for expanded clones.

TRBV5-8	TRBJ1-1	-	CASRDRVRTEAFF
TRBV18	TRBJ2-3	-	CASSPTLSPLSTDTQYF
TRBV6-6	TRBJ1-2	-	CASKLDLANYGYTF
TRBV10-3	TRBJ2-3	-	CAISETSTDTQYF
TRBV10-1	TRBJ2-2	-	CASSESTSGGLTGELFF
TRBV18	TRBJ1-5	-	CASSWDRASNQPQHF
TRBV2	TRBJ2-2	-	CASSETGHQLANTGELFF
TRBV18	TRBJ1-3	-	CASSPRDTSGNTIYF
TRBV19	TRBJ1-4	-	CASNRDNVGEKLFF
TRBV6-1	TRBJ2-7	-	CAAGGTIMYEQYF
TRBV10-3	TRBJ2-3	-	CAIRTSTDTQYF
TRBV10-3	TRBJ1-2	-	CAISGPTGGYYGYTF
TRBV28	TRBJ2-2	-	CASREGHRLRRGELFF
TRBV21-1	TRBJ2-7	-	CASSKALRYEQYF
TRBV4-2	TRBJ2-4	-	CASSQETASGSNIQYF
TRBV19	TRBJ2-1	-	CASGQVMYNEQFF
TRBV28	TRBJ1-2	-	CASSSLTRSGYTF
TRBV4-3	TRBJ2-7	-	CASSQSRSEGAHEQYF
TRBV19	TRBJ1-2	-	CASSMPGRGYTF
TRBV18	TRBJ2-3	-	CASSPLPPGYTDTQYF
TRBV19	TRBJ1-5	-	CASSIGSQGNNQPQHF
TRBV6-5	TRBJ1-1	-	CASSRPGGGGTEAFF
TRBV10-3	TRBJ1-4	-	CAISRDSNNEKLFF
TRBV28	TRBJ1-3	medium-sized	CASTPTGGSGNTIYF
TRBV5-6	TRBJ2-7	-	CASSPGAGLPYEQYF
TRBV7-8	TRBJ2-7	-	CASSLGGVDGYEQYF
TRBV6-4	TRBJ2-2	-	CASSRDRTGELFF
TRBV7-9	TRBJ1-4	-	CASSLGTVNEKLFF
TRBV6-1	TRBJ1-4	-	CASRALGATNEKLFF
TRBV5-5	TRBJ1-1	-	CASSPRTGRAFF
TRBV4-1	TRBJ2-7	-	CASSQDWETPLTGEQYF
TRBV5-5	TRBJ2-7	-	CASSLGTSGLPYEQYF
TRBV18	TRBJ2-1	-	CASSPTSGGALVQFF
TRBV11-2	TRBJ1-1	-	CASSLATGSMAFF
TRBV5-3	TRBJ1-2	-	CARSFKRGANYGYTF
TRBV28	TRBJ2-5	-	CASSFTSGVQETQYF
TRBV25-1	TRBJ2-7	-	CASSEGDSQSYEQYF
TRBV19	TRBJ2-2	-	CASRLAGRNTGELFF
TRBV7-6	TRBJ2-3	-	CASSLGQREWGDTQYF
TRBV28	TRBJ2-2	-	CASSFSGRGTGELFF
TRBV7-6	TRBJ2-7	-	CASSLAGYGISYEQYF
TRBV5-4	TRBJ1-4	-	CASSLDGRLFF
TRBV4-1	TRBJ1-5	-	CASSQNLRNQPQHF
TRBV6-6	TRBJ2-7	-	CATRRVADYEQYF
TRBV28	TRBJ2-7	-	CASSFSGVNYEQYF
TRBV5-4	TRBJ2-3	-	CASSLDLDTQYF
TRBV11-2	TRBJ2-3	-	CARRGGSTDTQYF
TRBV6-5	TRBJ1-1	-	CASSRQGYEAFF
TRBV7-3	TRBJ1-5	-	CASSLRQVLAGNQPQHF
TRBV6-6	TRBJ2-4	-	CASTPGAGGKNIQYF
TRBV30	TRBJ1-3	-	CAWSVGLSGNTIYF
TRBV15	TRBJ1-3	-	CATSRVRGFSGNTIYF
TRBV5-5	TRBJ1-1	medium-sized	CASSFFRGAGTEAFF
TRBV5-4	TRBJ1-2	-	CASSLRVNYGYTF
TRBV5-6	TRBJ1-1	-	CASSRPGTGIGTEAFF